The T cell receptor (beta chain) described here comes from a study of blood T cell repertoires in COVID-19. Participant-given clinical history determined each cohort assignment. Assay used: immunoSEQ multiplex PCR; TCRdb lists only in-frame clones, some missing. The repertoire holds about 200,000 clones, with roughly 80% as singletons. V was cut by 2 bases and J by 7 bases, with 12 bases left in between. The CDR3 sequence is 14 residues long. Germline values: CDR1 MDHEN, CDR2 SYDVKM. The sequence derives from a man aged 35 to 55 who had recovered from COVID-19. What was sequenced was PBMCs or T cells enriched from blood (not recorded which). The chain has TRBV28 and TRBJ1-5; tentatively, D is TRBD1 (5 bases). CDR3 DNA: TGTGCCAGCAGTTTAGCGGGACTCTGGCAGCCCCAGCATTTT. It specifies CASSLAGLWQPQHF.